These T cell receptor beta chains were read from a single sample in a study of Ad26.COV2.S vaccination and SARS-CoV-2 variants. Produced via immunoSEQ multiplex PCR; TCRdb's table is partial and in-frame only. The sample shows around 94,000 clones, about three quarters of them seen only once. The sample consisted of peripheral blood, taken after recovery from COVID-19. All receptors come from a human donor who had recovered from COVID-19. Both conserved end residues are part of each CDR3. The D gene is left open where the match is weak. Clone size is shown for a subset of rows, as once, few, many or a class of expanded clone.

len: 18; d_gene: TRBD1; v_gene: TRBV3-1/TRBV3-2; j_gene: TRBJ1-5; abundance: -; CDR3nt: TGTGCCAGCAGCGACGGGACAGGGGGCTTAAGGGGGAGCCAGCCCCAGCATTTT; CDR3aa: CASSDGTGGLRGSQPQHF
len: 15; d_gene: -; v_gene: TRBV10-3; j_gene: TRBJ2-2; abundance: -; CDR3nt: TGTGCCATCAGTGAGTCGGGGACACAGAACGGGGAGCTGTTTTTT; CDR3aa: CAISESGTQNGELFF
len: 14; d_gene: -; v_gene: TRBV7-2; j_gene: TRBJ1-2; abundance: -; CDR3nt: TGTGCCAGCAGCTTAGTCGGGACAAACTATGGCTACACCTTC; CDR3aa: CASSLVGTNYGYTF
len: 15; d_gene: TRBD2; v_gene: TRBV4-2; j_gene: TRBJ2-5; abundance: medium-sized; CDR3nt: TGTGCCAGCAGCCAAGATCGCGGGGGAGGCGGGGCCCAGTACTTC; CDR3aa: CASSQDRGGGGAQYF
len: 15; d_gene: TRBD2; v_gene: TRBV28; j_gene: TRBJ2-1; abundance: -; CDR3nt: TGTGCCAGCAGTTCAAGTAGCGGGGGGAGAAATGAGCAGTTCTTC; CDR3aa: CASSSSSGGRNEQFF
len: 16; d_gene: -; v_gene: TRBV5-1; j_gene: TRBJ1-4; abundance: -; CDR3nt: TGCGCCAGCAGCTTGGACAGGATCGCAACTAATGAAAAACTGTTTTTT; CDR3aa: CASSLDRIATNEKLFF
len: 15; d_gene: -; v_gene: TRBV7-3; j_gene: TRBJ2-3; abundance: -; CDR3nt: TGTGCCAGCAGCCGTAATGGGATAGGCACAGATACGCAGTATTTT; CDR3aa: CASSRNGIGTDTQYF
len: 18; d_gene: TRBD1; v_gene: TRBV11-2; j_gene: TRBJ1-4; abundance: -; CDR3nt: TGTGCCAGCAGCTTAGACCCCCCCCGACAGGGCATTAATGAAAAACTGTTTTTT; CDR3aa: CASSLDPPRQGINEKLFF
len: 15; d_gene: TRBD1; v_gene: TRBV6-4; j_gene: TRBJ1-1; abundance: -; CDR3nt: TGTGCCAGCAGTGACTCCTCCGGGACAGGACCGAAAGCTTTCTTT; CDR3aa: CASSDSSGTGPKAFF
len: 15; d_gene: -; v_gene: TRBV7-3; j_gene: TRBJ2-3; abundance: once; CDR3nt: TGTGCCAGCAGCTTAGGGGCAGGTTTTGGGAATACGCAGTATTTT; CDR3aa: CASSLGAGFGNTQYF
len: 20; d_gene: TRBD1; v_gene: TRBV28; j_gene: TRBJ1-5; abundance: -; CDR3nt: TGTGCCAGCAGTTTATGGGGCGGGGGGACAGGGTCCTATAGCAATCAGCCCCAGCATTTT; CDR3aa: CASSLWGGGTGSYSNQPQHF
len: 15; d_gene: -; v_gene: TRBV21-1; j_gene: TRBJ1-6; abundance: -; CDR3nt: TGTGCCAGCAGCAAAGACAGCTCCTATAATTCACCCCTCCACTTT; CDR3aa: CASSKDSSYNSPLHF
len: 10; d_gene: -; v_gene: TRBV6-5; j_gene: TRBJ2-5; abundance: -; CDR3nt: TGTGCCAGCGTTTCGGAGACCCAGTACTTC; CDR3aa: CASVSETQYF
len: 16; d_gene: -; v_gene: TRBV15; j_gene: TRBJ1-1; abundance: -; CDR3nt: TGTGCCACCAGCAGAGGGTTCAGGGTGGGGGACACTGAAGCTTTCTTT; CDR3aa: CATSRGFRVGDTEAFF
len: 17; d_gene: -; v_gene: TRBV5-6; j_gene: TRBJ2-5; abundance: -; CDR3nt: TGTGCCAGCAGCTCTGCCCGGACGGCTGATTACCAAGAGACCCAGTACTTC; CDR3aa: CASSSARTADYQETQYF
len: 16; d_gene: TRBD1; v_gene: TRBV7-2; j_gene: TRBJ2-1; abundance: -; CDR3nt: TGTGCCAGCAGCTCCGCCGGGACAGGGGAATACAATGAGCAGTTCTTC; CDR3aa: CASSSAGTGEYNEQFF
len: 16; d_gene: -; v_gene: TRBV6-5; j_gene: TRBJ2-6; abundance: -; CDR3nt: TGTGCCAGCAGTTGGTCTCGTAGCTCTGGGGCCAACGTCCTGACTTTC; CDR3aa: CASSWSRSSGANVLTF
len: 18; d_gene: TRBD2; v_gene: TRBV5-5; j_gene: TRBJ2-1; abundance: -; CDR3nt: TGTGCCAGCAGCCCGGCCGGGACTAGCGGGTCCCTGTACAATGAGCAGTTCTTC; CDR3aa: CASSPAGTSGSLYNEQFF
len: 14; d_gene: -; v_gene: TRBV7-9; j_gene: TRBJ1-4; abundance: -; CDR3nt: TGTGCCAGCAGCTTCTTTGCAACTAATGAAAAACTGTTTTTT; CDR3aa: CASSFFATNEKLFF
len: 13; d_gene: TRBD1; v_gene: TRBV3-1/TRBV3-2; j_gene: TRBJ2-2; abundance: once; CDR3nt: TGTGCCAGCGGACAGGGTAACACCGGGGAGCTGTTTTTT; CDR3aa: CASGQGNTGELFF
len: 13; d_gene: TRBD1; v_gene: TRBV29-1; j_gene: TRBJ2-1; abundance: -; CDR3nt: TGCAGCGTCGACAGGGGGCACTACAATGAGCAGTTCTTC; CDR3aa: CSVDRGHYNEQFF
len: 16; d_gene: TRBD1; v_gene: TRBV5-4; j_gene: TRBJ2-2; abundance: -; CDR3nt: TGTGCCAGCAGCTTCGGAGGGACAGGGAACACCGGGGAGCTGTTTTTT; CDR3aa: CASSFGGTGNTGELFF
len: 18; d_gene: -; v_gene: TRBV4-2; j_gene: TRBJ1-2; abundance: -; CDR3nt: TGTGCCAGCAGCCAAGATGTCATCAGGGAACCAGCTAACTATGGCTACACCTTC; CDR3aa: CASSQDVIREPANYGYTF
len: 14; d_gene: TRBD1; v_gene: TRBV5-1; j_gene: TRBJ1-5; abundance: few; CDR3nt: TGCGCCAGCAGCTTGAAAGGGACAGATCAGCCCCAGCATTTT; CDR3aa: CASSLKGTDQPQHF
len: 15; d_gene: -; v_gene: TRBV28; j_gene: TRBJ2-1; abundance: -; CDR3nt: TGTGCCAGCAGGGGGCCGAAGCGTCAACGCAATGAGCAGTTCTTC; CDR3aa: CASRGPKRQRNEQFF
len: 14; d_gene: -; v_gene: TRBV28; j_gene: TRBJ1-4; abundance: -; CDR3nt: TGTGCCAGCAGCAGGGGATCAACTAATGAAAAACTGTTTTTT; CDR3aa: CASSRGSTNEKLFF
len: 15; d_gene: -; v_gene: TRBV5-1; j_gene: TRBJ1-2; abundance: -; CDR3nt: TGCGCCAGCAGCGAGTCCGGGGAGGGTGTCAAGGGCTACACCTTC; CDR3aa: CASSESGEGVKGYTF
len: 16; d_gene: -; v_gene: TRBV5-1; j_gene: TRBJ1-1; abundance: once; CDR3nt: TGCGCCAGCAGCTTGGATCTGGGGGCGCGGTACACTGAAGCTTTCTTT; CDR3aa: CASSLDLGARYTEAFF
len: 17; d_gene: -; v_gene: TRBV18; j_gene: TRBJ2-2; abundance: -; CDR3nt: TGTGCCAGCTCACCGACCTCGCGGCAGACGAACACCGGGGAGCTGTTTTTT; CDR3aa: CASSPTSRQTNTGELFF
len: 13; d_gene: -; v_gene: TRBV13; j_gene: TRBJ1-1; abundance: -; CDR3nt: TGTGCCAGCAGCTCGACAGTGAACACTGAAGCTTTCTTT; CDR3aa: CASSSTVNTEAFF
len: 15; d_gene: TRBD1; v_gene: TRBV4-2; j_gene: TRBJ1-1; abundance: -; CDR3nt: TGTGCCAGCAATCAGGGGGGTTCCGAGGACACTGAAGCTTTCTTT; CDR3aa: CASNQGGSEDTEAFF
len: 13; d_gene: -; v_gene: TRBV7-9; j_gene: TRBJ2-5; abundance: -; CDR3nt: TGTGCCAGCAGCTCTGACATCCAAGAGACCCAGTACTTC; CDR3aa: CASSSDIQETQYF
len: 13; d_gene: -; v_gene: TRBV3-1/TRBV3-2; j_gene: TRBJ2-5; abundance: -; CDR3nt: TGTGCCAGCAGCCAACAGGGTACGGAGACCCAGTACTTC; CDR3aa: CASSQQGTETQYF
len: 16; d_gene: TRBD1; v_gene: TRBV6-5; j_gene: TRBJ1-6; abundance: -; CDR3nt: TGTGCCAGCAGTTACGAAACAGGGGTCGGTGGTTCACCCCTCCACTTT; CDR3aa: CASSYETGVGGSPLHF
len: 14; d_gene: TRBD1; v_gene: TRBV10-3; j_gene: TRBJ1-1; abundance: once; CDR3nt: TGTGCCATCAGTGCGAGGGACAGGAACACTGAAGCTTTCTTT; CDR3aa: CAISARDRNTEAFF
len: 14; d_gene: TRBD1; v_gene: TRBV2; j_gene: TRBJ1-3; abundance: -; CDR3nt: TGTGCCAGCAGTTGGGACAGCTCTGGAAACACCATATATTTT; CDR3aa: CASSWDSSGNTIYF
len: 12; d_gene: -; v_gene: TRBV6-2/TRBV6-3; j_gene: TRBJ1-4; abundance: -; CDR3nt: TGTGCCAGCAGTTTCACTAATGAAAAACTGTTTTTT; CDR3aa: CASSFTNEKLFF
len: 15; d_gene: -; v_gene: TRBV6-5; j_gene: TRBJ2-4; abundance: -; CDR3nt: TGTGCCAGCAGTTACTCGGCGTTTCCCGAGGACATTCAGTACTTC; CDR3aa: CASSYSAFPEDIQYF
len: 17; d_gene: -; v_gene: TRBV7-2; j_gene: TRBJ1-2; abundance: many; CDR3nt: TGTGCCAGCAGCTTAGGTGGGACATTTGGAACTAACTATGGCTACACCTTC; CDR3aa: CASSLGGTFGTNYGYTF
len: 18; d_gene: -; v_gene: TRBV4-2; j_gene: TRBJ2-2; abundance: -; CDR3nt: TGTGCCAGCAGCCAAGTTGGTTGGGGACTTTCGAACACCGGGGAGCTGTTTTTT; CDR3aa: CASSQVGWGLSNTGELFF
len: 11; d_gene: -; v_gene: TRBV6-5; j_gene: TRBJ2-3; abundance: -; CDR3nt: TGTGCCGTTGGGGAGGCAGATACGCAGTATTTT; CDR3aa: CAVGEADTQYF
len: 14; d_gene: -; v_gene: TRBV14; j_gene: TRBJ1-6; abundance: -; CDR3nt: TGTGCCAGCAGCCAAGTCAGGGGTAATTCACCCCTCCACTTT; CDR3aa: CASSQVRGNSPLHF